This T cell receptor (beta chain) was sequenced for a study of blood T cells in healthy people across ages. Each of the donors had 8 to 10 milliliters of peripheral blood drawn into EDTA-treated Vacutainer tubes. The study isolated at least 6 million PBMCs from each sample. A second PCR of roughly 7 to 11 cycles used a sample-barcoded 5' primer and a J-beta primer mix. All cDNA molecules were each tagged by a template-switch adaptor with 12 random nucleotides. TCRdb re-analysed the 5' RACE reads in MiXCR, keeping a single row per CDR3 protein. Among nearly 800,000 distinct CDR3 sequences listed, about 56% were seen once. The CDR3 covers 15 residues. V shed 5 bases, J shed 3 bases, and the junction held 9 bases outside the gene matches. Looked up from germline, CDR1 is MDHEN and CDR2 is SYDVKM.

The genes are TRBV28 and TRBJ1-2; 7 bases align to TRBD1. The source of this sequence is a man in his forties or fifties in good health. Sequencing input: blood. The CDR3 region is CASSPLTGFYYGYTF. Here the CDR3 DNA reads TGTGCCAGCAGTCCCCTGACAGGGTTCTACTATGGCTACACCTTC.